A selection of T cell receptor beta chains follows, all from one sample in a study of blood T cell repertoires in COVID-19. Clones were read by immunoSEQ multiplex PCR, and TCRdb kept only the in-frame ones, dropping some. The repertoire holds about 170,000 clones, with around 86% as singletons. The sample taken for sequencing was peripheral blood. The receptors were sampled from a woman of 80 years or more with COVID-19, enrolled during active disease. The CDR3 runs from the conserved cysteine through the conserved F or W. The D gene is left open where the match is weak. Part of the rows lack a size; the others show once, few, many or a class for expanded clones.

NA,TRBD1,TRBJ1-1,TRBV19,CASSRQGMNTEAFF,TGTGCCAGTAGCCGACAGGGGATGAACACTGAAGCTTTCTTT
NA,NA,TRBJ1-2,TRBV5-4,CASSPDTNYGYTF,TGTGCCAGCAGCCCTGACACAAACTATGGCTACACCTTC
NA,TRBD1,TRBJ1-6,TRBV7-2,CASSPQGRSPLHF,TGTGCCAGCAGCCCACAGGGGCGATCACCCCTCCACTTT
NA,NA,TRBJ1-4,TRBV7-9,CASSLGTANEKLFF,TGTGCCAGCAGCTTAGGGACAGCTAATGAAAAACTGTTTTTT
NA,NA,TRBJ1-4,TRBV5-6,CASSPLWGEEGKLFF,TGTGCCAGCAGCCCCCTGTGGGGGGAAGAAGGGAAACTGTTTTTT
NA,NA,TRBJ2-7,TRBV28,CASIGGHEQYF,TGTGCCAGCATCGGGGGGCACGAGCAGTACTTC
many,TRBD1,TRBJ1-2,TRBV3-1/TRBV3-2,CASSQYRGRDGYTF,TGTGCCAGCAGCCAATACAGGGGGAGGGATGGCTACACCTTC
NA,TRBD2,TRBJ2-3,TRBV5-4,CASSLATSSESTDTQYF,TGTGCCAGCAGCTTGGCGACTAGCTCAGAGAGCACAGATACGCAGTATTTT
NA,NA,TRBJ2-3,TRBV6-5,CASSHEVAQYF,TGTGCCAGCAGTCATGAGGTGGCGCAGTATTTT
NA,NA,TRBJ2-5,TRBV2,CASSLRASGEGTQYF,TGTGCCAGCAGCTTACGGGCCTCCGGGGAAGGCACCCAGTACTTC
NA,NA,TRBJ1-6,TRBV7-3,CASSAQVYNSPLHF,TGTGCCAGCAGCGCACAGGTTTATAATTCACCCCTCCACTTT
few,NA,TRBJ1-2,TRBV10-1,CASTHNERGCGYTF,TGCGCCAGCACCCACAACGAGCGGGGATGTGGCTACACCTTC
NA,TRBD1,TRBJ1-5,TRBV7-2,CASSLGQGQPQHF,TGTGCCAGCAGCTTAGGACAGGGCCAGCCCCAGCATTTT
NA,NA,TRBJ1-2,TRBV3-1/TRBV3-2,CASSLPPGVDTF,TGTGCCAGCAGCTTACCTCCCGGTGTTGACACCTTC
NA,TRBD2,TRBJ2-5,TRBV7-3,CASSLVFASGRYVTQYF,TGTGCCAGCAGCTTAGTGTTCGCTAGCGGGCGGTATGTGACCCAGTACTTC
NA,NA,TRBJ1-1,TRBV28,CASRLQGPTEAFF,TGTGCCAGCAGACTACAGGGCCCGACTGAAGCTTTCTTT
NA,TRBD1,TRBJ2-7,TRBV9,CASSTRTGGYYEQYF,TGTGCCAGCAGCACTAGAACAGGGGGTTACTACGAGCAGTACTTC
NA,NA,TRBJ1-2,TRBV6-6,CASRGPGVYGYTF,TGTGCCAGCAGGGGACCGGGGGTCTATGGCTACACCTTC
many,TRBD2,TRBJ2-3,TRBV5-4,CASSLGLADYTDTQYF,TGTGCCAGCAGCTTGGGACTAGCGGACTACACAGATACGCAGTATTTT
NA,TRBD2,TRBJ2-7,TRBV7-9,CASSIGLAGSLDEQYF,TGTGCCAGCAGCATTGGACTAGCGGGATCTTTAGACGAGCAGTACTTC
once,NA,TRBJ2-7,TRBV28,CASSLGQGSEQYF,TGTGCCAGCAGTTTGGGGCAGGGGAGCGAGCAGTACTTC
NA,TRBD1,TRBJ1-1,TRBV19,CASSSRDRGLPNTEAFF,TGTGCCAGTAGTTCCCGGGACAGGGGGCTTCCGAACACTGAAGCTTTCTTT
NA,TRBD1,TRBJ2-1,TRBV15,CATKKDRESYNEQFF,TGTGCCACAAAAAAAGACAGGGAATCCTACAATGAGCAGTTCTTC
NA,TRBD2,TRBJ2-1,TRBV18,CASSPSRTSGSYNEQFF,TGTGCCAGCTCACCCAGTAGGACTAGCGGGTCCTACAATGAGCAGTTCTTC
NA,TRBD1,TRBJ1-4,TRBV4-1,CASSLRDRDEKLFF,TGCGCCAGCAGTCTCCGGGACAGGGATGAAAAACTGTTTTTT
NA,TRBD1,TRBJ2-3,TRBV15,CATSREQGIDTQYF,TGTGCCACCAGCAGAGAACAGGGGATAGATACGCAGTATTTT
NA,TRBD1,TRBJ2-7,TRBV5-1,CASSLWGQIYEQYF,TGCGCCAGCAGCTTGTGGGGACAGATCTACGAGCAGTACTTC
NA,NA,TRBJ2-7,TRBV11-2,CASSPRTGFYEQYF,TGTGCCAGCAGCCCAAGGACGGGGTTCTACGAGCAGTACTTC
NA,NA,TRBJ1-2,TRBV19,CASISGRNYGYTF,TGTGCCAGTATAAGCGGTCGGAACTATGGCTACACCTTC
NA,TRBD1,TRBJ2-2,TRBV19,CASSIGQGIGELFF,TGTGCCAGTAGTATAGGACAGGGAATAGGGGAGCTGTTTTTT
NA,NA,TRBJ1-5,TRBV19,CASSTRARTNSNQPQHF,TGTGCCAGTAGTACCCGTGCTAGGACAAATAGCAATCAGCCCCAGCATTTT
NA,NA,TRBJ1-1,TRBV6-5,CASSYSRQMNTEAFF,TGTGCCAGCAGTTACTCGAGGCAAATGAACACTGAAGCTTTCTTT
NA,NA,TRBJ2-7,TRBV5-1,CASSSGGTVYEQYF,TGCGCCAGCAGCTCTGGCGGGACTGTCTACGAGCAGTACTTC
NA,TRBD1,TRBJ1-1,TRBV28,CASSLTTGGEAFF,TGTGCCAGCAGTCTCACGACAGGGGGGGAAGCTTTCTTT
NA,NA,TRBJ2-2,TRBV7-2,CASSLGLGGELFF,TGTGCCAGCAGCTTAGGACTTGGCGGGGAGCTGTTTTTT
few,NA,TRBJ2-3,TRBV7-9,CASSLFGTNTDTQYF,TGTGCCAGCAGCTTATTTGGGACAAACACAGATACGCAGTATTTT
NA,TRBD2,TRBJ2-5,TRBV7-2,CASSGGTSGETQYF,TGTGCCAGCAGCGGGGGGACTAGCGGAGAGACCCAGTACTTC
NA,TRBD1,TRBJ2-5,TRBV6-5,CASSRPGQGETQYF,TGTGCCAGCAGCCGCCCTGGACAGGGAGAGACCCAGTACTTC
NA,NA,TRBJ1-4,TRBV11-2,CASSVRSNEKLFF,TGTGCCAGCAGTGTCAGAAGTAATGAAAAACTGTTTTTT
few,TRBD1,TRBJ2-2,TRBV3-1/TRBV3-2,CASSRTDRGRTGELFF,TGTGCCAGCAGCCGAACCGACAGGGGGCGAACCGGGGAGCTGTTTTTT
NA,TRBD2,TRBJ2-2,TRBV7-3,CASSPIAGASLGELFF,TGTGCCAGCAGCCCCATAGCGGGAGCGAGTCTAGGGGAGCTGTTTTTT